The sequence of this T cell receptor beta chain was determined in a study of vaccination effects on CD4 cells after COVID-19. Looking at the study overall: Every participant took two doses of the BNT162b2 or mRNA-1273 vaccine.

Germline loops: CDR1 SGHTA, CDR2 FQGNSA. The CDR3 spans 14 residues. Trimming took 1 base from V and 0 from J, leaving 6 bases between them. With the ViraFEST assay, the study expanded antigen-specific CD4+ T cells using viral peptide pools, then sequenced them. CD4+ T cells were isolated after less than 12 days of culture. Nucleocapsid antibodies stayed negative before and after vaccination, showing no earlier SARS-CoV-2 infection. Cultures had half their medium replaced with IL-2 medium on days 3 and 7. Sequenced by immunoSEQ multiplex PCR; TCRdb stores in-frame clones only, minus some. The sample has 35,000 to 50,000 clones; more than 60% are singletons. About this clone: Its antigen is not identified. The sample carries other DNA sequences with the same CDR3.

Source: CD4+ T cells from PBMCs cultured with HCoV-OC43 spike peptides, taken before COVID-19 vaccination. Stated subset: HCoV-OC43 spike overlapping peptide pool stimulation. V usage is TRBV7-2 and J usage is TRBJ1-1, with a weak D call TRBD1 (5 bases). The source of this sequence is a human donor who received a COVID-19 vaccine. The chain's CDR3 is CASSLDRLNTEAFF. The CDR3 nucleotides are TGTGCCAGCAGCTTAGACAGGCTGAACACTGAAGCTTTCTTT.